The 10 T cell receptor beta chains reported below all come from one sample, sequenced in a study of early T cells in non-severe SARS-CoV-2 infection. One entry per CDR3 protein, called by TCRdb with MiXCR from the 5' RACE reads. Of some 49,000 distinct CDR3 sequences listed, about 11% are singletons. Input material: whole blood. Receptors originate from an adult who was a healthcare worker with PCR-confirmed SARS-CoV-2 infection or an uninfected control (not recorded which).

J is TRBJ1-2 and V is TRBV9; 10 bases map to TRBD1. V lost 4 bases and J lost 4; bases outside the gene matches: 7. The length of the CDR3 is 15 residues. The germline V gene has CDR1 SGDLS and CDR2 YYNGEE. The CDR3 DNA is TGTGCCAGCAGCCCCGACAGGGGGCGTGTCTATGGCTACACCTTC. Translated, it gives CASSPDRGRVYGYTF.

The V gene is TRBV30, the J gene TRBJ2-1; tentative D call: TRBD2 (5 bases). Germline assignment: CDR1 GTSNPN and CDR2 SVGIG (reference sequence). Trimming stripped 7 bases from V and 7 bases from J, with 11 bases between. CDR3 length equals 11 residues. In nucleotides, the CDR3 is TGTGCCTCGGACCCGGGGAATGAGCAGTTCTTC. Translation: CASDPGNEQFF.

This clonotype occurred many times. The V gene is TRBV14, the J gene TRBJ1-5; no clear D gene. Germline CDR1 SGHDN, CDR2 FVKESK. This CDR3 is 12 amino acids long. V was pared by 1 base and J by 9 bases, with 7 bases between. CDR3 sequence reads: CASSQVTGPQHF. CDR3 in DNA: TGTGCCAGCAGCCAAGTCACGGGGCCCCAGCATTTT.

CDR3 DNA sequence: TGTGCCAGCAGGCCCTCCCAGAGCTCCTACGAGCAGTACTTC. Translating gives CASRPSQSSYEQYF. V and J are TRBV11-2 and TRBJ2-7, with D unresolved. The V gene lost 6 bases and the J gene lost 0 bases, with 12 bases spanning the gap. CDR3 length: 14 amino acids. Germline-derived CDR1 and CDR2 are SGHAT and FQNNGV.

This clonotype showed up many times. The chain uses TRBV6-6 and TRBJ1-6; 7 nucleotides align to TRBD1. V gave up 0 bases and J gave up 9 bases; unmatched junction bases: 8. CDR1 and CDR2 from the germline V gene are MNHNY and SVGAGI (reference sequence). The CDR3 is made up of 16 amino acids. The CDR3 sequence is CASSYSTGRGISPLHF. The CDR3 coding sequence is TGTGCCAGCAGTTACTCCACGGGCAGGGGGATTTCACCCCTCCACTTT.

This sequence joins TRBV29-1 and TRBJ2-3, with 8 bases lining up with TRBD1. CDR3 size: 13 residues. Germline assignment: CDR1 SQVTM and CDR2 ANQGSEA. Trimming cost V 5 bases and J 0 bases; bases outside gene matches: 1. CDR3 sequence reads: CSVRTGSTDTQYF. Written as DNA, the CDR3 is TGCAGCGTTCGGACAGGGAGCACAGATACGCAGTATTTT.

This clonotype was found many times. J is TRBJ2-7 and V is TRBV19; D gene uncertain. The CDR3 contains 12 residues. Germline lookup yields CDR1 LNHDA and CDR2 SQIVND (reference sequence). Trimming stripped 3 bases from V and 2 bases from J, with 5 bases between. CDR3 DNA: TGTGCCAGTAGTATGTCCCCCTACGAGCAGTACTTC. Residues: CASSMSPYEQYF.

For the CDR3, the DNA is TGTGCCAGCTCACCACGGTGGGACTATGGCTACACCTTC. Translated: CASSPRWDYGYTF. The chain links TRBV18 to TRBJ1-2; D uncertain. The CDR3 runs 13 residues. V was shortened by 1 base and J by 3 bases, with 6 bases between the two germline ends. Germline V gene lookup returns CDR1 KGHSH and CDR2 LQKENI.

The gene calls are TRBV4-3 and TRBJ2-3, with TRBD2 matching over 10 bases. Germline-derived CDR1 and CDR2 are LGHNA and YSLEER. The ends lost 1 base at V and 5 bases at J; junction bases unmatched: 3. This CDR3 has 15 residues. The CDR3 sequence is CASSQGSSGRDTQYF. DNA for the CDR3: TGCGCCAGCAGCCAAGGTTCTAGCGGGAGAGATACGCAGTATTTT.

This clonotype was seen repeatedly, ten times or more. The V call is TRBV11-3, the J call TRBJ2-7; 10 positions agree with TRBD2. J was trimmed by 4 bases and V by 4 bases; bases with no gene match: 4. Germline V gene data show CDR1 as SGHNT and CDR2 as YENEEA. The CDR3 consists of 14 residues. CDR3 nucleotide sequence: TGTGCCAGCAGCTCTAGCGGGAGAGTATACGAGCAGTACTTC. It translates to CASSSSGRVYEQYF.